These T cell receptor beta chains were read from a single sample in a study of shared clonotypes between healthy human individuals. Produced via immunoSEQ multiplex PCR; TCRdb's table is partial and in-frame only. The table includes about 1.1 million clones, around 78% detected once. Sequencing was performed on memory CD4+ T cells from PBMCs. The receptors derive from a man younger than 35 in good health. Some clones in this sample may be carry-over from other donors' samples. Both conserved end residues are part of each CDR3. D genes are given only for firm matches. Clone size appears in some rows only: once, few, many, or a class for an expanded clone.

d_call: -
v_call: TRBV10-3
j_call: TRBJ1-2
clone_size: -
cdr3_nt: TGTGGGAATGGTTTGGTAGTCGGTGGCTACACCTTC
cdr3_aa: CGNGLVVGGYTF

d_call: -
v_call: TRBV18
j_call: TRBJ1-5
clone_size: few
cdr3_nt: TGTGCCAGCTCGGGGACCAGGGACCAGCCCCAGCATTTT
cdr3_aa: CASSGTRDQPQHF

d_call: TRBD1
v_call: TRBV11-2
j_call: TRBJ1-1
clone_size: -
cdr3_nt: TGTGCCAGCAGCTCCCCAGCAGGGGGTATGGACACTGAAGCTTTCTTT
cdr3_aa: CASSSPAGGMDTEAFF

d_call: TRBD2
v_call: TRBV7-2
j_call: TRBJ2-5
clone_size: -
cdr3_nt: TGTGCCGGCAGCTCCTACTTGACTAGCAGGCAAGAGACCCAGTACTTC
cdr3_aa: CAGSSYLTSRQETQYF

d_call: -
v_call: TRBV11-2
j_call: TRBJ1-2
clone_size: once
cdr3_nt: TGTGCCAGCAGCCGGGTCGGGGACTATGGCTACACCTTC
cdr3_aa: CASSRVGDYGYTF

d_call: -
v_call: TRBV6-5
j_call: TRBJ2-3
clone_size: -
cdr3_nt: TGTGCCAGCAAAAGCAGCACAGATACGCAGTATTTT
cdr3_aa: CASKSSTDTQYF

d_call: -
v_call: TRBV14
j_call: TRBJ2-3
clone_size: -
cdr3_nt: TGTGCCAGCAGCCAAAATCGCCTTACAATTGGCACAGATACGCAGTATTTT
cdr3_aa: CASSQNRLTIGTDTQYF

d_call: TRBD1
v_call: TRBV9
j_call: TRBJ1-3
clone_size: -
cdr3_nt: TGTGCCAGCAGACCCCAGACAGGGAGTCGAGACACCATATATTTT
cdr3_aa: CASRPQTGSRDTIYF

d_call: -
v_call: TRBV7-8
j_call: TRBJ1-4
clone_size: once
cdr3_nt: TGTGCCAGCAGCTTACAGACGTCTAATGAAAAACTGTTTTTT
cdr3_aa: CASSLQTSNEKLFF

d_call: TRBD2
v_call: TRBV5-1
j_call: TRBJ2-5
clone_size: -
cdr3_nt: TGCGCCAGCAGCCCCGCGGGGGGCACGCAGACCCAGTACTTC
cdr3_aa: CASSPAGGTQTQYF

d_call: -
v_call: TRBV9
j_call: TRBJ2-2
clone_size: -
cdr3_nt: TGTGCCAGCAGCGTCTCAGCAGGGGCCTTCCTAGGCCCCGGGGAGCTGTTTTTT
cdr3_aa: CASSVSAGAFLGPGELFF

d_call: TRBD2
v_call: TRBV29-1
j_call: TRBJ2-3
clone_size: -
cdr3_nt: TGCAGCGTATCGACTAGCGTCGTCGGGGGCACGCAGTATTTT
cdr3_aa: CSVSTSVVGGTQYF

d_call: -
v_call: TRBV18
j_call: TRBJ2-3
clone_size: -
cdr3_nt: TGTGCCAGCTCACCGGGACGTATCTCTGGCACAGATACGCAGTATTTT
cdr3_aa: CASSPGRISGTDTQYF

d_call: TRBD2
v_call: TRBV7-3
j_call: TRBJ2-1
clone_size: -
cdr3_nt: TGTGCCAGCAGCCGAAGCGGGAGCTCCTACAATGAGCAGTTCTTC
cdr3_aa: CASSRSGSSYNEQFF

d_call: -
v_call: TRBV6-1
j_call: TRBJ2-7
clone_size: -
cdr3_nt: TGTGCCAGCAGTGCCGGACTTTACTACGAGCAGTACTTC
cdr3_aa: CASSAGLYYEQYF

d_call: -
v_call: TRBV7-2
j_call: TRBJ2-1
clone_size: -
cdr3_nt: TGTGCCAGCAGCTTAGGGCCATGGGGGGAGCAGTTCTTC
cdr3_aa: CASSLGPWGEQFF

d_call: -
v_call: TRBV5-1
j_call: TRBJ2-7
clone_size: -
cdr3_nt: TGCGCCAGCAGCTTGGATGGCGGGACACGTTCCTACGAGCAGTACTTC
cdr3_aa: CASSLDGGTRSYEQYF

d_call: -
v_call: TRBV25-1
j_call: TRBJ2-2
clone_size: -
cdr3_nt: TGTGCCAGCAGTGCTGCGGCTACGAACACCGGGGAGCTGTTTTTT
cdr3_aa: CASSAAATNTGELFF

d_call: -
v_call: TRBV28
j_call: TRBJ1-5
clone_size: few
cdr3_nt: TGTGCCAGCAGTAGCCTCCAGGGTGGGGGCGATCAGCCCCAGCATTTT
cdr3_aa: CASSSLQGGGDQPQHF

d_call: TRBD2
v_call: TRBV11-2
j_call: TRBJ2-1
clone_size: -
cdr3_nt: TGTGCCAGCAGAATCAGCGGGAGATACTACAATGAGCAGTTCTTC
cdr3_aa: CASRISGRYYNEQFF

d_call: -
v_call: TRBV7-9
j_call: TRBJ2-3
clone_size: -
cdr3_nt: TGTGCCAGCAGTTTGGTAGACAGACCTGTCACAGATACGCAGTATTTT
cdr3_aa: CASSLVDRPVTDTQYF

d_call: -
v_call: TRBV6-6
j_call: TRBJ2-3
clone_size: -
cdr3_nt: TGTGCCAGCAGCCTTCTCAGGGGGGCAAATACGCAGTATTTT
cdr3_aa: CASSLLRGANTQYF